The source of this T cell receptor (beta chain) is a study of CD8 T cells in Susac syndrome (dated by TCRdb to the late 2010s). Background on the whole study: Whether CD8+ T cell activation and differentiation in Susac syndrome was antigen driven was tested using repertoire sequencing.

High-throughput TCR beta sequencing profiled peripheral blood CD8+ and CD4+ T cells from healthy donors, Susac syndrome patients and multiple sclerosis patients. The multiple sclerosis controls were treatment-naive patients whose relapsing-remitting disease, either stable or active, fulfilled the revised McDonald criteria. Bulk CD8+ and CD4+ T cells were purified by magnetic negative isolation, whereas CD8+ TEMRA cells were enriched by FACS. Blood was collected in EDTA tubes and processed within 24 hours, with PBMCs isolated through density gradient centrifugation. PBMCs intended for TCR sequencing were cryopreserved in liquid nitrogen and thawed later in a water bath at 37 degrees C. The sorted or isolated CD4+, CD8+ and CD8+ TEMRA cells had a purity of 90% or higher. On this clonotype itself: There is no known antigen for this receptor. Within one base of it there is no much larger clone, and no base qualities were kept.

The CDR3 measures 11 amino acids from cysteine to phenylalanine. The retained sequence is limited to the CDR3, 33 bases, with the frame set at the first base. From V the trimming removes 7 bases and from J it removes 6 bases, while the gene matches leave 5 bases of the junction unaccounted for. As encoded in the germline V gene, CDR1 is SQVTM while CDR2 is ANQGSEA. What the study reported, not specific to this receptor: The number of individuals in the TCR sequencing and HLA analysis was recognized as being relatively small.

RNA was extracted with the RNeasy kit and 0.5 to 1 ug was reverse transcribed using random hexamers. The immunoSEQ multiplex PCR assay, covering 54 Vbeta and 13 Jbeta segments, was used to amplify TCR beta CDR3 regions. To correct PCR amplification bias, a synthetic template baseline was used for both primer optimization and computational correction. The authors' analysis ran thus. Reads were annotated to V, D and J genes according to IMGT and were analyzed with immunoSEQ Analyzer, with only productive sequences retained. Clonality was computed as one minus Shannon entropy normalized by log2 of the number of productive unique sequences. For each patient and control, public and private clones were evaluated among the 100 most prevalent clones. Susac-specific clones were defined as absent from healthy and MS cohorts, over a thousand published viral clones and other ImmuneACCESS disease sequences. TCRdb reran the public reads through fastp at Q25 and MiXCR, keeping productive beta chains. A single entry per CDR3 protein holds the most common genes and DNA from its merged rows. In this record, the V and J calls reflect TCRdb's handling and not the investigators' own analysis. This sample holds some 100,000 distinct CDR3 sequences; around 94% were observed only once. The top ten clones comprise about 0.09% of the sample.

This chain is built from TRBV29-1 and TRBJ1-1; TRBD1 aligns with 7 central bases. The source material was CD4+ T cells from PBMCs. This TCR came from a human donor with multiple sclerosis. Read as DNA, the sequence is TGCAGCGCAGGGACAGTCCCTGAAGCTTTCTTT. Its protein product is CSAGTVPEAFF.